Below are 32 T cell receptor beta chains sequenced from a single sample in a study of CD8 T cells in Susac syndrome. RNA totalling about 0.5 to 1 ug underwent reverse transcription with random hexamers. TCRdb fed the immunoSEQ multiplex PCR reads into MiXCR, producing one record per CDR3 protein. The repertoire holds hundreds of thousands of distinct CDR3 sequences, with around 83% as singletons. The specimen was CD8+ T cells from PBMCs. The receptors originated from a human donor with multiple sclerosis.

The chain couples TRBV13 to TRBJ1-1; D is possibly TRBD1 (6 bases). From germline, CDR1 is PRHDT and CDR2 FYEKMQ (reference sequence). The CDR3 is 14 residues long. V was cut by 2 bases and J by 5 bases, with 12 bases left in between. DNA of the CDR3: TGTGCCAGCAGCTTAAAAGGAGGGGGGACTGAAGCTTTCTTT. Protein: CASSLKGGGTEAFF.

This rearrangement joins TRBV10-3 to TRBJ2-7, with D uncertain. CDR1 is ENHRY, CDR2 SYGVKD, per germline. The CDR3 is 16 residues long. V dropped 0 bases and J dropped 0 bases, with 12 bases sitting between them. CDR3 in amino acids: CAISESELPYSYEQYF. The CDR3 DNA sequence: TGTGCCATCAGTGAGTCCGAGCTCCCTTACTCCTACGAGCAGTACTTC.

The genes are TRBV4-1 and TRBJ2-2; either TRBD1 or TRBD2 may supply D (5 bases each). The germline CDR1 and CDR2 sequences are MGHRA and YSYEKL. V lost 0 bases, J lost 2 bases, and 13 bases lay in between. This CDR3 comprises 17 residues. For the CDR3, the DNA is TGCGCCAGCAGCCAAGATCGGGGCAGGATAAACACCGGGGAGCTGTTTTTT. Amino acids: CASSQDRGRINTGELFF.

This chain joins TRBV7-6 and TRBJ1-1; the D is unclear. The CDR3 is 16 residues long. Trimming cost V 5 bases and J 3 bases, with 19 bases left between them. CDR1 is SGHVS and CDR2 is FNYEAQ in the germline V gene. CDR3 residues: CASSPVRFTSDTEAFF. The CDR3, as DNA: TGTGCCAGCAGCCCCGTGCGGTTCACGTCCGACACTGAAGCTTTCTTT. Full variable domain (outside the CDR3, taken from reference TRBV7-6 and TRBJ1-1): GAGVSQSPRYKVTKRGQDVALRCDPISGHVSLYWYRQALGQGPEFLTYFNYEAQQDKSGLPNDRFSAERPEGSISTLTIQRTEQRDSAMYRCASSPVRFTSDTEAFFGQGTRLTVV.

The chain employs TRBV4-1 and TRBJ1-2; perhaps TRBD1 as D (5 bases). CDR1 is MGHRA, CDR2 YSYEKL, per germline. The CDR3 is 14 residues long. Deletions cut 6 bases from V and 2 bases from J, with 13 bases between. In nucleotides, the CDR3 is TGCGCCAGCAGTCGGGACGGGGGAAACTATGGCTACACCTTC. Its translation: CASSRDGGNYGYTF.

V and J are TRBV2 and TRBJ1-1; TRBD1 might be the D (5 bases). V lost 7 bases, J lost 5 bases, and 14 bases lay in between. Germline CDR1 is SNHLY and CDR2 is FYNNEI. The CDR3 has 13 amino acids. The CDR3 sequence: CASMAEGWTEAFF. DNA of the CDR3: TGTGCCAGCATGGCGGAGGGGTGGACTGAAGCTTTCTTT. The complete variable domain, with remaining parts taken from reference TRBV2 and TRBJ1-1, reads EPEVTQTPSHQVTQMGQEVILRCVPISNHLYFYWYRQILGQKVEFLVSFYNNEISEKSEIFDDQFSVERPDGSNFTLKIRSTKLEDSAMYFCASMAEGWTEAFFGQGTRLTVV.

The chain employs TRBV30 and TRBJ1-2; D is unresolved. Germline lookup yields CDR1 GTSNPN and CDR2 SVGIG (reference sequence). The CDR3 is 13 amino acids. The V end lost 0 bases, the J end lost 3 bases, and 8 bases lay between the germline ends. The CDR3 loop reads CAWSVAVYYGYTF. In DNA, the CDR3 is TGTGCCTGGAGTGTAGCGGTTTACTATGGCTACACCTTC.

The chain couples TRBV12-5 to TRBJ2-5; perhaps TRBD2 as D (5 bases). Trimming took 7 bases from V and 5 from J, leaving 14 bases between them. Germline V lookup: CDR1 LGHNT, CDR2 FRNRAP. CDR3 length equals 13 residues. The DNA for the CDR3 is TGTGCTAGTGCCCCAGCGGCCCACGAGACCCAGTACTTC. It yields the protein CASAPAAHETQYF.

This clonotype was detected a few times. The V call is TRBV7-6, the J call TRBJ1-1; D is ambiguous. The V gene's germline CDR1 is SGHVS and CDR2 FNYEAQ. The CDR3 covers 13 residues. Trimming took 6 bases from V and 8 from J, leaving 16 bases between them. CDR3 protein: CASSPGILEEAFF. The CDR3 region has the DNA TGTGCCAGCAGTCCTGGGATTCTAGAGGAAGCTTTCTTT.

V gene TRBV27 combines with J gene TRBJ2-7; 8 nucleotides line up with TRBD2. CDR3 length equals 14 residues. Germline V gene sequence: CDR1 MNHEY, CDR2 SMNVEV (reference sequence). V lost 6 bases and J lost 4; bases outside the gene matches: 8. The CDR3 reads CASRPLAGPYEQYF. As DNA, the CDR3 is TGTGCCAGCAGGCCTCTAGCGGGCCCTTACGAGCAGTACTTC.

The chain couples TRBV7-9 to TRBJ2-5; maybe TRBD2 (6 bases). Germline V CDR1 and CDR2: SEHNR, FQNEAQ (reference sequence). The V end was cut by 5 bases, the J end by 0 bases, with 16 bases between. The CDR3 covers 16 residues. As DNA, the CDR3 is TGTGCCAGCAGCGCGGGGCCAAGAGAGGACCAAGAGACCCAGTACTTC. It yields the protein CASSAGPREDQETQYF.

The count of this clonotype is one. This sequence joins TRBV5-5 and TRBJ1-5, with 9 bases fitting TRBD1. Germline CDR1 reads SGHKS; CDR2 reads YYEKEE (reference sequence). V shed 0 bases, J shed 5 bases, and the junction held 0 bases outside the gene matches. The length of the CDR3 is 14 residues. The CDR3 loop reads CASSLDRGHQPQHF. CDR3 DNA: TGTGCCAGCAGCTTGGACAGGGGGCATCAGCCCCAGCATTTT.

The chain is built from TRBV3-1 and TRBJ2-1; D is ambiguous. The CDR3 covers 13 residues. Germline V gene lookup returns CDR1 LGHDT and CDR2 YNNKEL (reference sequence). Trimming took 2 bases from V and 3 from J, leaving 5 bases between them. The CDR3: CASSQKGYNEQFF. The DNA for the CDR3 is TGTGCCAGCAGCCAAAAGGGCTACAATGAGCAGTTCTTC.

This sequence joins TRBV6-1 and TRBJ1-2; 11 bases map to TRBD1. After removal of 6 bases from V and 2 bases from J, the junction contained 14 bases not matched to a gene. Germline CDR1 MNHNS, CDR2 SASEGT. CDR3 length: 18 residues. The CDR3 DNA reads TGTGCCAGCAGCAGACCTCCGGGACAGGGGGGATCCAACTATGGCTACACCTTC. Protein product: CASSRPPGQGGSNYGYTF.

This chain links TRBV11-2 with TRBJ2-3, with TRBD2 matching over 10 bases. Germline V gene sequence: CDR1 SGHAT, CDR2 FQNNGV. The CDR3 totals 14 residues. V gave up 3 bases and J gave up 6 bases; unmatched junction bases: 3. CDR3 in DNA: TGTGCCAGCAGCTTGACTAGCGGGTATGATACGCAGTATTTT. Protein: CASSLTSGYDTQYF.

The chain links TRBV29-1 to TRBJ2-2; tentative D call: TRBD2 (6 bases). Trimming took 3 bases from V and 2 from J, leaving 16 bases between them. The V gene's germline CDR1 is SQVTM and CDR2 ANQGSEA. This CDR3 has 16 amino acids. CDR3 region: CSVEGTSSTNTGELFF. The DNA of the CDR3 is TGCAGCGTTGAGGGGACTTCATCTACCAACACCGGGGAGCTGTTTTTT.

This chain links TRBV7-9 with TRBJ2-5, with TRBD2 matching 11 bases. V trimming: 5 bases; J trimming: 3 bases; junction bases outside the gene matches: 11. CDR3 size: 17 residues. From germline, CDR1 is SEHNR and CDR2 FQNEAQ (reference sequence). CDR3 DNA: TGTGCCAGCAGCCCCTTAGCGGTAGCGGGAGGGGAAGAGACCCAGTACTTC. Its translation: CASSPLAVAGGEETQYF.

This clonotype turned up a few times. This chain links TRBV27 with TRBJ2-2, with 11 bases identical to TRBD1. The germline CDR1 and CDR2 sequences are MNHEY and SMNVEV (reference sequence). J gave up 4 bases and V 3 bases, and 1 base lay outside the gene matches. CDR3 size: 15 residues. The CDR3 nucleotides are TGTGCCAGCAGTTTCGGGACAGGGGGCACCGGGGAGCTGTTTTTT. It specifies CASSFGTGGTGELFF.

The chain links TRBV11-2 to TRBJ2-5; D may be TRBD1 (6 bases). The CDR3 covers 14 residues. The V gene's germline CDR1 is SGHAT and CDR2 FQNNGV. Trimming cost V 4 bases and J 2 bases, with 11 bases left between them. The CDR3 loop reads CASSSPGTQETQYF. CDR3 DNA sequence: TGTGCCAGCAGCTCCCCAGGGACACAAGAGACCCAGTACTTC.

This clonotype was counted only a few times. J is TRBJ2-1 and V is TRBV30; 7 nucleotides align to TRBD2. The CDR3 runs to 12 residues. Germline loops: CDR1 GTSNPN, CDR2 SVGIG (reference sequence). J gave up 9 bases and V 5 bases, and 7 bases lay outside the gene matches. The CDR3 nucleotides are TGTGCCTGGGGCGGTGGGGAGGGTGAGCAGTTCTTC. Translating it yields CAWGGGEGEQFF.

This sequence joins TRBV4-2 and TRBJ1-1; a weak D match, TRBD1 (6 bases). The CDR3 is made up of 14 amino acids. Trimming pared 3 bases from V and 5 bases from J, leaving 13 bases between. Germline CDR1 LGHNA, CDR2 YNFKEQ. CDR3 protein: CASSQGRGETEAFF. CDR3 coding DNA: TGTGCCAGCAGCCAGGGCAGGGGAGAGACTGAAGCTTTCTTT.

V gene TRBV6-1 combines with J gene TRBJ1-2, with 7 bases fitting TRBD1. The trim removed 1 base at V and 4 bases at J, leaving 6 bases unmatched. The CDR3 spans 15 residues. Germline V gives CDR1 MNHNS, CDR2 SASEGT. Here the CDR3 reads CASSEESTGSYGYTF. The CDR3, as DNA: TGTGCCAGCAGTGAAGAATCGACAGGGTCCTATGGCTACACCTTC.

The J gene is TRBJ1-2, the V gene TRBV4-1; D gene unclear. Per the germline V gene, CDR1 is MGHRA and CDR2 is YSYEKL. CDR3 length: 15 amino acids. The V and J ends lost 1 base and 8 bases respectively, with 17 bases between them. The CDR3 loop reads CASSQVPDTPWGYTF. In DNA form, the CDR3 reads TGCGCCAGCAGCCAAGTGCCAGATACTCCTTGGGGCTACACCTTC.

This chain uses TRBV27 with TRBJ2-2, with D tentatively TRBD1 or TRBD2 (5 bases each). V was cut by 4 bases and J by 6 bases, with 9 bases left in between. The CDR3 consists of 13 residues. CDR1 and CDR2 (germline): MNHEY, SMNVEV (reference sequence). The CDR3 coding sequence is TGTGCCAGCAGTTCCGGGGCCCCCGGGGAGCTGTTTTTT. The encoded protein is CASSSGAPGELFF.

This chain links TRBV2 with TRBJ2-7; D gene unclear. This CDR3 comprises 14 residues. Trimming shortened V by 10 bases and J by 3 bases, and 19 bases separated the two germline ends. Germline loops: CDR1 SNHLY, CDR2 FYNNEI. CDR3 amino acids: CATAVWQAGYEQYF. The CDR3 region has the DNA TGTGCCACAGCAGTGTGGCAGGCAGGCTACGAGCAGTACTTC.

CDR3 coding DNA: TGTGCCAGCAGCTCGCCGGGCCTCCAAGAGACCCAGTACTTC. Translation: CASSSPGLQETQYF. The genes are TRBV5-5 and TRBJ2-5; D gene uncertain. From germline, CDR1 is SGHKS and CDR2 YYEKEE (reference sequence). V was clipped by 3 bases and J by 1 base, with 10 bases between them. This CDR3 region has 14 residues.

CDR3 in amino acids: CASSYQAGSLNTEAFF. Here the CDR3 DNA reads TGTGCCAGCAGTTATCAAGCTGGATCTCTGAACACTGAAGCTTTCTTT. The chain has TRBV6-2 or TRBV6-3 and TRBJ1-1; D is uncertain. Germline loops: CDR1 MNHEY, CDR2 SVGEGT. This CDR3 is 16 amino acids long. Trimming cost V 3 bases and J 0 bases, with 14 bases left between them.

The rearrangement joins TRBV5-1 to TRBJ1-5; D call uncertain. The CDR3 is 16 residues long. Trimming took 0 bases from V and 0 from J, leaving 10 bases between them. The germline gives CDR1 SGHRS, CDR2 YFSETQ. CDR3 in DNA: TGCGCCAGCAGCTTGGCACCGGGAAATAGCAATCAGCCCCAGCATTTT. It codes for CASSLAPGNSNQPQHF. The whole variable domain, filled in from reference TRBV5-1 and TRBJ1-5, reads KAGVTQTPRYLIKTRGQQVTLSCSPISGHRSVSWYQQTPGQGLQFLFEYFSETQRNKGNFPGRFSGRQFSNSRSEMNVSTLELGDSALYLCASSLAPGNSNQPQHFGDGTRLSIL.

This clonotype was seen more than once but under ten times. The chain carries TRBV7-6 and TRBJ1-1; D gene unclear. Germline V gives CDR1 SGHVS, CDR2 FNYEAQ. V was trimmed by 5 bases and J by 5 bases, leaving 12 bases between them. This CDR3 has 13 amino acids. The CDR3 bases are TGTGCCAGCAGCCCGACGGTGGGAACTGAAGCTTTCTTT. Protein: CASSPTVGTEAFF. Full variable domain (rest looked up from reference TRBV7-6 and TRBJ1-1): GAGVSQSPRYKVTKRGQDVALRCDPISGHVSLYWYRQALGQGPEFLTYFNYEAQQDKSGLPNDRFSAERPEGSISTLTIQRTEQRDSAMYRCASSPTVGTEAFFGQGTRLTVV.

The V call is TRBV30, the J call TRBJ1-1, with D unclear. The germline V gene has CDR1 GTSNPN and CDR2 SVGIG (reference sequence). V lost 2 bases and J 1 base, leaving 5 bases between the germline ends. The CDR3 extends over 12 amino acids. For the CDR3, the DNA is TGTGCCTGGAGTAGTACGAACACTGAAGCTTTCTTT. This translates into CAWSSTNTEAFF.

This clonotype was found a few times. DNA of the CDR3: TGTGCCAGCAGCCGCGGACCCGGAGGAGAGACCCAGTACTTC. Its protein is CASSRGPGGETQYF. This chain links TRBV7-4 with TRBJ2-5, with a tentative D call TRBD2 (5 bases). Germline CDR1 and CDR2: SGHVT and SQSDAQ. Trimming removed 5 bases from V and 4 bases from J, with 14 bases in between. This CDR3 has 14 residues.

V gene TRBV30 combines with J gene TRBJ2-3; 7 bases align to TRBD2. The CDR3 is made up of 13 amino acids. Trimming took 2 bases from V and 4 from J; bases not matched to a gene: 3. Per germline, CDR1 GTSNPN and CDR2 SVGIG (reference sequence). The CDR3, as DNA: TGTGCCTGGAGTTACGCGGGGGCAGATACGCAGTATTTT. Encoded protein: CAWSYAGADTQYF.